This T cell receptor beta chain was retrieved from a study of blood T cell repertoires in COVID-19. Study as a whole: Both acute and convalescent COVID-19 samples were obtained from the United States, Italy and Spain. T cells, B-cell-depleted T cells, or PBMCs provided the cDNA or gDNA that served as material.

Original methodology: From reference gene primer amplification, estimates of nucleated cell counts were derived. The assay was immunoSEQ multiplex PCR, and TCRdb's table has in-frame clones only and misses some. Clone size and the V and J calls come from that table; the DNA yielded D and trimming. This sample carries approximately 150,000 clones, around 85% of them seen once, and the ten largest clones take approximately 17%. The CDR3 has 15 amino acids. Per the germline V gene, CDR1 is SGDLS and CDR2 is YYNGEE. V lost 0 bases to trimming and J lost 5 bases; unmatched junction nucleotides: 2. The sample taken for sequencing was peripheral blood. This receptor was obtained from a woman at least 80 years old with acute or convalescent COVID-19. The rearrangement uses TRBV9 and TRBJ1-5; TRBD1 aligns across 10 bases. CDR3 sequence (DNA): TGTGCCAGCAGCGTAGAAGGGACAGGGGATCAGCCCCAGCATTTT. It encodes CASSVEGTGDQPQHF.